One T cell receptor (beta chain) is described in this entry. Its target is not known. The record originates from a study of T cells expressing NK-cell markers. Overall study context: Each TCR beta repertoire originated in sorted T cells that were CD3+CD56+NKG2C+, CD3+CD56+NKG2C- or CD3+CD56-NKG2C+. The sequencing cohort of eight donors included seven HCMV-seropositive individuals and one seronegative individual. Study-level results: It was still unclear whether expanded NKG2C+ T cell clones were HCMV specific.

From the 5' RACE reads, TCRdb lists one entry per CDR3 protein and no DNA. Here the sample table reports about 430,000 distinct CDR3 sequences. Sequenced input: blood T cells: a sorted CD56 or NKG2C T cell subset, CD4+ or CD8+ T cells, or bulk PBMC T cells (not recorded which). The sequence was obtained from a woman between 50 and 59 years old in good health.

This chain's CDR3 is CASSLDGPRIHNEQFF. The chain uses TRBV11-3 and TRBJ2-1; TCRdb reports TRBD2, a call that lacks DNA to check it against. The germline V gene has CDR1 SGHNT and CDR2 YENEEA. The CDR3 is 16 amino acids.